This TCR beta chain was sequenced for a study of CD8+ T cells in alopecia areata. Turning to this clone: Its target is unknown.

Per germline, CDR1 GTSNPN and CDR2 SVGIG (reference sequence). The CDR3 runs 12 residues. V was pared by 1 base and J by 6 bases, with 9 bases between. The treatment: oral pan-JAK inhibitor, 5-10 mg twice daily. Lesional scalp punch biopsies and peripheral blood were collected from alopecia areata patients. General study findings and limits: Administration of tofacitinib significantly diminished scalp clonality and expanded CD8+ clones within the top 100.

RNA extraction and reverse transcription yielded cDNA as sequencing template. Assay used: immunoSEQ multiplex PCR; TCRdb lists only in-frame clones, some missing. The data show approximately 42,000 clones, just over 65% seen once. This material consisted of CD8+ T cells sorted from blood, taken at week 4, from a patient treated with tofacitinib. The chain has TRBV30 and TRBJ1-2, with D unclear. The TCR sequence derives from a human donor with alopecia areata. CDR3 DNA sequence: TGTGCCTGGAGTGGACACCAGGATGGCTACACCTTC. Its translation: CAWSGHQDGYTF.